This T cell receptor (beta chain) was sequenced during a study of T cells of healthy individuals. TCRdb used MiXCR to reprocess the 5' RACE reads, holding one entry per CDR3 protein. The table has around 63,000 distinct CDR3 sequences, 15% to 20% seen once. This TCR was sampled from a human donor in good health.

CDR3 amino acids: CASTRGGRSGANVLTF. CDR3 in DNA: TGTGCCAGCACCCGAGGGGGTAGGTCTGGGGCCAACGTCCTGACTTTC. The rearrangement joins TRBV12-3 or TRBV12-4 to TRBJ2-6; D might be TRBD1 (6 bases). V lost 7 bases, J lost 1 base, and 14 bases lay in between. This CDR3 has 16 amino acids.